Shown below are 32 T cell receptor beta chains from a single sample sequenced in a study of shared clonotypes between healthy human individuals. Profiling relied on immunoSEQ multiplex PCR, and the TCRdb table lists in-frame clones only, not all of them. The sample contains roughly 2.1 million clones, about 93% of which appear only once. CD45RO negativity and positive selection for CCR7 defined naive CD8 cells, a population that excluded terminally differentiated effector memory CD45RA+ cells. Sequenced material: naive CD8+ T cells from PBMCs. Receptors were obtained from a man aged 18 to 30 in good health. Some clones in this sample may be carry-over from other donors' samples.

The rearrangement links TRBV28 to TRBJ2-7, with unresolved D. The germline V and J ends were trimmed by 2 bases and 7 bases, with 18 bases remaining between them. The CDR3 is 15 residues long. The germline V gene encodes CDR1 MDHEN and CDR2 SYDVKM. In nucleotides, the CDR3 is TGTGCCAGCAGTTTAGCGGATAAACCCTACGTGGAGCAGTACTTC. This codes for CASSLADKPYVEQYF. Full variable domain (remainder filled in from reference TRBV28 and TRBJ2-7): DVKVTQSSRYLVKRTGEKVFLECVQDMDHENMFWYRQDPGLGLRLIYFSYDVKMKEKGDIPEGYSVSREKKERFSLILESASTNQTSMYLCASSLADKPYVEQYFGPGTRLTVT.

Remarks on this clone: Other nucleotide sequences from this sample produce the same CDR3. The chain is built from TRBV19 and TRBJ2-1; D perhaps matches TRBD2 (5 bases). Germline V lookup: CDR1 LNHDA, CDR2 SQIVND (reference sequence). The CDR3 totals 13 residues. Trimming removed 0 bases from V and 6 bases from J, with 6 bases in between. This CDR3 reads CASSIDRGNEQFF. CDR3 DNA: TGTGCCAGTAGTATAGATCGGGGCAATGAGCAGTTCTTC.

The chain combines TRBV11-1 with TRBJ2-1, with D possibly TRBD2 on 5 matching bases. CDR3 size: 12 residues. Germline V lookup: CDR1 SGHAT, CDR2 FQDESV (reference sequence). V lost 5 bases to trimming and J lost 9 bases, with 11 bases between them. Written as DNA, the CDR3 is TGTGCCAGCAGCCCAGCGGTTTCTGAGCAGTTCTTC. Translation gives CASSPAVSEQFF.

This clone occurred a few times. This chain connects TRBV28 to TRBJ1-1; D might be TRBD1 (5 bases). V lost 0 bases and J lost 0, with 20 bases in between. Per the germline V gene, CDR1 is MDHEN and CDR2 is SYDVKM. This CDR3 spans 19 amino acids. The CDR3 region has the DNA TGTGCCAGCAGTTTATGGCGGTTGGAGACAGCGAGGCTGAACACTGAAGCTTTCTTT. Translation gives CASSLWRLETARLNTEAFF.

CDR3: CASSLWLAGGYEQFF. In nucleotides, the CDR3 is TGTGCCAGCAGCTTATGGCTAGCGGGAGGCTATGAGCAGTTCTTC. This rearrangement joins TRBV7-2 to TRBJ2-1, with 11 bases matching TRBD2. Germline trimming cut 2 bases from V and 8 bases from J; bases unmatched to any gene: 5. Looked up from germline, CDR1 is SGHTA and CDR2 is FQGNSA. The CDR3 length is 15 residues.

The genes are TRBV7-9 and TRBJ1-1; no reliable D call. This CDR3 has 15 residues. In germline, CDR1 is SEHNR, CDR2 FQNEAQ (reference sequence). Between the trimmed V and J ends, which lost 5 bases and 2 bases, there was a span of 15 bases. The DNA for the CDR3 is TGTGCCAGCAGCATCTCCGGTTGGAGCAACACTGAAGCTTTCTTT. This sequence encodes CASSISGWSNTEAFF.

V and J are TRBV10-1 and TRBJ2-7; no definite D call. Deletions cut 2 bases from V and 6 bases from J, with 8 bases between. CDR1 and CDR2 (germline): WNHNN, SYGVQD (reference sequence). The CDR3 is 12 amino acids. In DNA form, the CDR3 reads TGCGCCAGCAGTGAGGGGTCGTTCGAGCAGTACTTC. Translating it yields CASSEGSFEQYF.

The rearrangement uses TRBV28 and TRBJ2-1, with 7 nucleotides matching TRBD2. With 6 bases clipped from V and 7 bases from J, the junction kept 12 bases outside the gene matches. Germline V gives CDR1 MDHEN, CDR2 SYDVKM. The CDR3 extends over 15 amino acids. The CDR3 DNA reads TGTGCCAGCAGAGGCGGGAGTGGGTCGGGGAATGAGCAGTTCTTC. Amino acid sequence: CASRGGSGSGNEQFF.

The chain is built from TRBV7-6 and TRBJ2-2; 7 nucleotides align to TRBD1. Germline V gene data show CDR1 as SGHVS and CDR2 as FNYEAQ. V gave up 6 bases and J gave up 6 bases; unmatched junction bases: 10. The CDR3 has 15 amino acids. The CDR3 loop reads CASRPGQGVSGELFF. The DNA for the CDR3 is TGTGCCAGCAGGCCAGGCCAGGGGGTGTCCGGGGAGCTGTTTTTT.

This chain joins TRBV27 and TRBJ2-7; tentatively, D is TRBD1 (7 bases). The CDR3 length is 16 residues. CDR1 and CDR2 from the germline V gene are MNHEY and SMNVEV (reference sequence). V was clipped by 6 bases and J by 1 base, with 19 bases between them. The CDR3 region is CASRTSTGEVSYEQYF. In DNA, the CDR3 is TGTGCCAGCAGAACCTCCACAGGGGAGGTTTCCTACGAGCAGTACTTC.

This clone was detected only a few times. This chain uses TRBV19 with TRBJ1-5, with D possibly matching TRBD1 (5 bases). CDR3 length equals 14 residues. Germline CDR1 reads LNHDA; CDR2 reads SQIVND (reference sequence). Trimming left V 6 bases short and J 1 base short, with 10 bases between. The CDR3 reads CASRSGPSNQPQHF. CDR3 nucleotide sequence: TGTGCCAGTAGGTCGGGACCGAGCAATCAGCCCCAGCATTTT.

The CDR3 DNA sequence: TGCGCCAGCAGCCTTAGCGGGAGGAGTTCCTACGAGCAGTACTTC. This translates into CASSLSGRSSYEQYF. The V gene is TRBV4-1, the J gene TRBJ2-7; 10 bases fit TRBD2. The ends lost 4 bases at V and 1 base at J; junction bases unmatched: 4. Germline V gene data show CDR1 as MGHRA and CDR2 as YSYEKL. The CDR3 contains 15 residues.

With regard to this clone: This same CDR3 is encoded by further DNA sequences in the sample. The genes are TRBV14 and TRBJ2-5, with D hard to call. This CDR3 spans 11 amino acids. The V end lost 4 bases, the J end lost 5 bases, and 5 bases lay between the germline ends. Germline V CDR1 and CDR2: SGHDN, FVKESK. CDR3: CASSLGETQYF. The CDR3 DNA is TGTGCCAGCAGCCTTGGCGAGACCCAGTACTTC.

V gene TRBV5-6 combines with J gene TRBJ2-7; tentative D call: TRBD1 (6 bases). The CDR3 sequence is 13 residues long. V lost 4 bases to trimming and J lost 3 bases, with 11 bases between them. Germline loops: CDR1 SGHDT, CDR2 YYEEEE. The CDR3 DNA is TGTGCCAGCAGCCGGGACAATTACTACGAGCAGTACTTC. This sequence encodes CASSRDNYYEQYF.

The genes are TRBV5-6 and TRBJ1-5; D not certain. There are 16 residues in the CDR3. Germline V gene lookup returns CDR1 SGHDT and CDR2 YYEEEE. Trimming cost V 1 base and J 8 bases, with 19 bases left between them. In DNA, the CDR3 is TGTGCCAGCAGCTTGTTCGGCTTGGGGTCGAACGAGCCCCAGCATTTT. Its translation is CASSLFGLGSNEPQHF.

A single count supports this clone. The rearrangement links TRBV13 to TRBJ2-6; possibly TRBD1 or TRBD2 for D (5 bases each). From germline, CDR1 is PRHDT and CDR2 FYEKMQ (reference sequence). The CDR3 totals 16 residues. Trimming stripped 4 bases from V and 3 bases from J, with 13 bases between. CDR3 sequence: CASSSKGEIGANVLTF. The CDR3 DNA follows: TGTGCCAGCAGCTCGAAAGGGGAGATTGGGGCCAACGTCCTGACTTTC.

This clone occurred once. V gene TRBV18 combines with J gene TRBJ2-5; TRBD1 is a possible D gene (8 bases). Trimming pared 5 bases from V and 7 bases from J, leaving 17 bases between. Germline V gene lookup returns CDR1 KGHSH and CDR2 LQKENI. The CDR3 spans 14 residues. In DNA form, the CDR3 reads TGTGCCAGCTCATCACAGGACAGGGAGGGGACCCAGTACTTC. Translated, it gives CASSSQDREGTQYF.

The V gene is TRBV27, the J gene TRBJ2-5; TRBD1 is a possible D gene (5 bases). The V end lost 5 bases, the J end lost 2 bases, and 15 bases lay between the germline ends. This CDR3 is built from 15 residues. Germline V CDR1 and CDR2: MNHEY, SMNVEV (reference sequence). Here the CDR3 reads CASSTIGVGQETQYF. The DNA of the CDR3 is TGTGCCAGCAGTACCATAGGGGTGGGTCAAGAGACCCAGTACTTC.

Comments on this clone: Relative to the germline gene, one junction end is altered; a read error may explain this. This chain links TRBV15 with TRBJ2-2; D is unclear. This CDR3 spans 15 amino acids. Germline V gene data show CDR1 as LNHNV and CDR2 as YYDKDF (reference sequence). The DNA of the CDR3 is TGTGCCACCAGCGGAGAAGGAACGAACACCGGGGAGCTGTTTTTT. This encodes CATSGEGTNTGELFF.

The chain carries TRBV19 and TRBJ2-4; 10 positions match TRBD2. V shed 1 base, J shed 9 bases, and the junction held 9 bases outside the gene matches. The length of the CDR3 is 16 residues. Germline V gene lookup returns CDR1 LNHDA and CDR2 SQIVND (reference sequence). The CDR3: CASSIGKAGGPAIQYF. DNA of the CDR3: TGTGCCAGTAGTATAGGGAAAGCGGGAGGGCCGGCCATTCAGTACTTC.

The J gene is TRBJ1-5, the V gene TRBV4-2; TRBD1 matches at 7 bases. Germline V lookup: CDR1 LGHNA, CDR2 YNFKEQ. The CDR3 runs to 15 residues. Trimming cost V 4 bases and J 7 bases; bases outside gene matches: 10. In DNA form, the CDR3 reads TGTGCCAGCAGCCCACGGGGACAGTCTTCGCAGCCCCAGCATTTT. Translation gives CASSPRGQSSQPQHF.

The chain carries TRBV6-1 and TRBJ1-2, with 8 bases fitting TRBD1. With 6 bases clipped from V and 3 bases from J, the junction kept 3 bases outside the gene matches. The CDR3 sequence is 13 residues long. Germline V gene data show CDR1 as MNHNS and CDR2 as SASEGT. This CDR3 reads CASRAGGDYGYTF. The CDR3 DNA is TGTGCCAGCAGGGCAGGGGGCGACTATGGCTACACCTTC.

The V call is TRBV10-3, the J call TRBJ2-7, with TRBD2 matching 8 bases. The germline CDR1 and CDR2 sequences are ENHRY and SYGVKD. CDR3 length equals 12 residues. The V gene end was trimmed by 2 bases and the J gene end by 11 bases; junction bases not matched to a gene: 5. The CDR3 sequence: CAISERGGNEYF. Here the CDR3 DNA reads TGTGCCATCAGTGAGCGGGGGGGAAATGAGTACTTC.

The chain couples TRBV28 to TRBJ2-7; 9 bases agree with TRBD2. CDR1 and CDR2 from the germline V gene are MDHEN and SYDVKM. The ends lost 3 bases at V and 2 bases at J; junction bases unmatched: 5. The CDR3 covers 15 residues. The CDR3 DNA is TGTGCCAGCAGTTTTCGACTAGCGGAAACCTACGAGCAGTACTTC. This translates into CASSFRLAETYEQYF.

Turning to this clone: Other DNA sequences in this sample translate to the same CDR3. The gene calls are TRBV6-5 and TRBJ2-5; TRBD1 aligns across 9 bases. CDR1 and CDR2 from the germline V gene are MNHEY and SVGAGI. V lost 6 bases and J lost 3; bases outside the gene matches: 5. This CDR3 is built from 14 residues. CDR3 region: CASSPRTGEETQYF. CDR3 coding DNA: TGTGCCAGCAGCCCTCGGACAGGGGAAGAGACCCAGTACTTC.

The chain has TRBV7-6 and TRBJ1-1; 10 nucleotides agree with TRBD1. The length of the CDR3 is 14 residues. CDR1 and CDR2 from the germline V gene are SGHVS and FNYEAQ. V gave up 6 bases and J gave up 2 bases; unmatched junction bases: 3. The CDR3 DNA follows: TGTGCCAGCAGGGAGACAGGGGGCAACACTGAAGCTTTCTTT. Its protein product is CASRETGGNTEAFF.

The chain combines TRBV7-9 with TRBJ2-7; weak D call: TRBD1 (6 bases). Trimming removed 0 bases from V and 2 bases from J, with 11 bases in between. CDR1 and CDR2 (germline): SEHNR, FQNEAQ (reference sequence). CDR3 length equals 15 residues. The DNA of the CDR3 is TGTGCCAGCAGCTTAGCGACAGGAGATCCCTACGAGCAGTACTTC. Its translation is CASSLATGDPYEQYF.

Notes on this clone: The same CDR3 also results from other DNA sequences found in this sample. The rearrangement uses TRBV9 and TRBJ2-7; perhaps TRBD2 as D (5 bases). The CDR3 is 13 residues long. V shed 1 base and J shed 1 base, with 6 bases lying between them. Germline lookup yields CDR1 SGDLS and CDR2 YYNGEE. The CDR3 loop is CASSVTSSYEQYF. CDR3 bases: TGTGCCAGCAGCGTAACTAGTTCCTACGAGCAGTACTTC.

The rearrangement uses TRBV7-3 and TRBJ2-3; 7 bases match TRBD2. The ends lost 5 bases at V and 4 bases at J; junction bases unmatched: 15. Germline V gene data show CDR1 as SGHTA and CDR2 as FQGTGA. This CDR3 has 17 residues. For the CDR3, the DNA is TGTGCCAGCAGCGAAATAGGGGCGGGAGTACTCCCAGATACGCAGTATTTT. Protein: CASSEIGAGVLPDTQYF. Using reference TRBV7-3 and TRBJ2-3 for the parts outside the CDR3, the full variable domain is GAGVSQTPSNKVTEKGKYVELRCDPISGHTALYWYRQSLGQGPEFLIYFQGTGAADDSGLPNDRFFAVRPEGSVSTLKIQRTERGDSAVYLCASSEIGAGVLPDTQYFGPGTRLTVL.

This clone was counted once. This same CDR3 is encoded by further DNA sequences in the sample. The V call is TRBV29-1, the J call TRBJ2-3, with 7 bases identical to TRBD2. The CDR3 extends over 12 amino acids. The germline V gene encodes CDR1 SQVTM and CDR2 ANQGSEA. V lost 4 bases to trimming and J lost 4 bases; unmatched junction nucleotides: 2. CDR3 bases: TGCAGCGTTGTGGGAGGGCCAGATACGCAGTATTTT. It encodes CSVVGGPDTQYF.

The V call is TRBV10-3, the J call TRBJ2-3, with D possibly matching TRBD1 (5 bases). The CDR3 runs 17 residues. Deletions cut 3 bases from V and 0 bases from J, with 16 bases between. Germline CDR1 ENHRY, CDR2 SYGVKD. The CDR3 spells CAISDIRGRASTDTQYF. In nucleotides, the CDR3 is TGTGCCATCAGTGATATTAGGGGCCGTGCTAGCACAGATACGCAGTATTTT.

The rearrangement links TRBV28 to TRBJ2-7; 9 bases fit TRBD1. V was clipped by 3 bases and J by 2 bases; unmatched bases: 14. Germline CDR1 reads MDHEN; CDR2 reads SYDVKM. CDR3 length equals 18 residues. The CDR3 protein is CASSFPDRGNGLAYEQYF. In DNA form, the CDR3 reads TGTGCCAGCAGTTTTCCCGACAGGGGGAATGGACTAGCCTACGAGCAGTACTTC.